A single sample gave rise to the 25 T cell receptor beta chains below, sequenced in a study of cytomegalovirus exposure and HLA in healthy donors. Clones were read by immunoSEQ multiplex PCR, and TCRdb kept only the in-frame ones, dropping some. This table holds approximately 170,000 clones, less than 90% found once. The sequenced material came from PBMCs. Receptors were obtained from a man aged 30 to 39 in good health and CMV-seropositive.

The rearrangement links TRBV6-5 to TRBJ2-1; D may be TRBD2 (5 bases). V was trimmed by 2 bases and J by 3 bases, leaving 5 bases between them. The CDR3 runs to 13 residues. Germline V gene sequence: CDR1 MNHEY, CDR2 SVGAGI. In DNA, the CDR3 is TGTGCCAGCAGTTACCGGGACTACAATGAGCAGTTCTTC. It encodes CASSYRDYNEQFF.

V usage is TRBV4-1 and J usage is TRBJ2-7, with D unclear. The germline CDR1 and CDR2 sequences are MGHRA and YSYEKL. Trimming pared 0 bases from V and 0 bases from J, leaving 9 bases between. This CDR3 spans 15 amino acids. The CDR3 sequence is CASSQDFLSSYEQYF. In DNA form, the CDR3 reads TGCGCCAGCAGCCAAGATTTCCTCAGCTCCTACGAGCAGTACTTC.

This sequence joins TRBV4-3 and TRBJ2-2, with 8 bases identical to TRBD1. V dropped 3 bases and J dropped 6; count of bases not matched to a gene: 6. Germline V lookup: CDR1 LGHNA, CDR2 YSLEER. The CDR3 consists of 15 residues. The CDR3 protein is CASSHTGGSSGELFF. CDR3 DNA sequence: TGCGCCAGCAGCCACACAGGGGGTAGCTCCGGGGAGCTGTTTTTT.

The rearrangement uses TRBV10-3 and TRBJ2-2; D may be TRBD2 (6 bases). Germline assignment: CDR1 ENHRY and CDR2 SYGVKD. V lost 3 bases to trimming and J lost 3 bases, with 11 bases between them. CDR3 length: 15 residues. The DNA for the CDR3 is TGTGCCATCAGTGAAGGGCGGGACCACACCGGGGAGCTGTTTTTT. This codes for CAISEGRDHTGELFF.

The V call is TRBV28, the J call TRBJ2-5, with 11 bases matching TRBD2. The germline gives CDR1 MDHEN, CDR2 SYDVKM. There are 16 residues in the CDR3. V shed 5 bases and J 2 bases; nucleotides not matched to a gene: 7. CDR3 amino acids: CASSPRPSGRQETQYF. In DNA form, the CDR3 reads TGTGCCAGCAGTCCCCGGCCTAGCGGGAGGCAAGAGACCCAGTACTTC.

The chain recombines TRBV7-9 with TRBJ1-2; the match to TRBD1 covers 7 bases. This CDR3 comprises 15 residues. Per the germline V gene, CDR1 is SEHNR and CDR2 is FQNEAQ (reference sequence). The V segment lost 0 bases and the J segment 4 bases; nucleotides outside the gene matches: 5. This CDR3 reads CASSLAEGASYGYTF. For the CDR3, the DNA is TGTGCCAGCAGCTTAGCGGAGGGGGCGAGCTATGGCTACACCTTC. The whole variable domain, filled in from reference TRBV7-9 and TRBJ1-2, reads DTGVSQNPRHKITKRGQNVTFRCDPISEHNRLYWYRQTLGQGPEFLTYFQNEAQLEKSRLLSDRFSAERPKGSFSTLEIQRTEQGDSAMYLCASSLAEGASYGYTFGSGTRLTVV.

The chain couples TRBV7-3 to TRBJ2-7, with TRBD1 matching 9 bases. The CDR3 covers 14 residues. Looked up from germline, CDR1 is SGHTA and CDR2 is FQGTGA. V lost 5 bases to trimming and J lost 6 bases; unmatched junction nucleotides: 8. The CDR3 DNA reads as TGTGCCAGCAGCCTCAACAGGGGGCGCGGCGAGCAGTACTTC. Its protein product is CASSLNRGRGEQYF.

In regard to this clone: Other DNA sequences in the same sample also yield this CDR3. The rearrangement uses TRBV6-5 and TRBJ1-2; D is undetermined. CDR1 MNHEY and CDR2 SVGAGI come from the germline V gene. The V and J ends lost 0 bases and 3 bases respectively, with 8 bases between them. The CDR3 sequence is 14 residues long. The CDR3 region has the DNA TGTGCCAGCAGTTACTCTTCTCGGGACTATGGCTACACCTTC. Amino acids: CASSYSSRDYGYTF.

This clone has only one observation. This chain links TRBV2 with TRBJ1-2; D remains ambiguous. The V gene's germline CDR1 is SNHLY and CDR2 FYNNEI. V was cut by 6 bases and J by 7 bases, with 18 bases left in between. The CDR3 spans 14 residues. The CDR3: CASSPGGSYGGYTF. CDR3 nucleotide sequence: TGTGCCAGCAGCCCGGGAGGTAGTTATGGTGGCTACACCTTC. The full variable domain, completed using reference TRBV2 and TRBJ1-2, is EPEVTQTPSHQVTQMGQEVILRCVPISNHLYFYWYRQILGQKVEFLVSFYNNEISEKSEIFDDQFSVERPDGSNFTLKIRSTKLEDSAMYFCASSPGGSYGGYTFGSGTRLTVV.

The chain employs TRBV27 and TRBJ1-4, with 8 bases that match TRBD1. In germline, CDR1 is MNHEY, CDR2 SMNVEV (reference sequence). CDR3 size: 15 residues. The J segment lost 6 bases and the V segment lost 4 bases, leaving 7 bases of the junction unmatched. The CDR3 sequence is CASSWAGQEHEKLFF. The CDR3, as DNA: TGTGCCAGCAGTTGGGCGGGACAGGAACATGAAAAACTGTTTTTT.

V and J are TRBV2 and TRBJ2-5; 11 bases fit TRBD2. The V gene's germline CDR1 is SNHLY and CDR2 FYNNEI. This CDR3 spans 15 amino acids. Trimming took 2 bases from V and 5 from J; bases not matched to a gene: 4. The CDR3 is CASSETSGGIETQYF. The CDR3 DNA reads as TGTGCCAGCAGTGAAACTAGCGGGGGCATTGAGACCCAGTACTTC.

This rearrangement joins TRBV6-5 to TRBJ1-1; D might be TRBD1 (5 bases). Per the germline V gene, CDR1 is MNHEY and CDR2 is SVGAGI. Trimming removed 2 bases from V and 3 bases from J, with 13 bases in between. The CDR3 extends over 15 amino acids. The CDR3 region has the DNA TGTGCCAGCAGTTACCGGCGCAGGGCCGACACTGAAGCTTTCTTT. Translating it yields CASSYRRRADTEAFF.

The rearrangement uses TRBV6-5 and TRBJ2-1; TRBD1 is a possible D gene (7 bases). This CDR3 comprises 15 residues. The V and J ends lost 4 bases and 5 bases respectively, with 15 bases between them. Germline V gene data show CDR1 as MNHEY and CDR2 as SVGAGI. The CDR3 reads CASSWTGGNDNEQFF. The CDR3, as DNA: TGTGCCAGCAGTTGGACAGGAGGGAACGACAATGAGCAGTTCTTC.

CDR3 region: CASRPISGTLNNEQFF. The CDR3, as DNA: TGTGCCAGCAGACCTATAAGTGGGACTCTTAACAATGAGCAGTTCTTC. The V call is TRBV27, the J call TRBJ2-1; TRBD2 is a possible D gene (6 bases). This CDR3 has 16 residues. Deletions cut 6 bases from V and 5 bases from J, with 20 bases between. Per the germline V gene, CDR1 is MNHEY and CDR2 is SMNVEV (reference sequence).

The chain uses TRBV7-8 and TRBJ2-3; D perhaps matches TRBD1 (5 bases). Germline V gene data show CDR1 as SGHVS and CDR2 as FQNEAQ. Trimming stripped 1 base from V and 1 base from J, with 12 bases between. The CDR3 sequence is 16 residues long. CDR3 sequence: CASSLGGALGTDTQYF. As DNA, the CDR3 is TGTGCCAGCAGCTTAGGTGGGGCCCTAGGCACAGATACGCAGTATTTT.

The chain joins TRBV7-9 to TRBJ2-3; 9 positions match TRBD2. Germline CDR1 is SEHNR and CDR2 is FQNEAQ (reference sequence). V lost 7 bases, J lost 2 bases, and 10 bases stayed unmatched. The CDR3 sequence is 16 residues long. CDR3 nucleotide sequence: TGTGCCAGCAACCCCCATAGCGGGGGACTCACAGATACGCAGTATTTT. Amino acids: CASNPHSGGLTDTQYF.

J is TRBJ2-1 and V is TRBV5-1, with D uncertain. The CDR3 has 12 amino acids. Looked up from germline, CDR1 is SGHRS and CDR2 is YFSETQ. The V end lost 2 bases, the J end lost 5 bases, and 5 bases lay between the germline ends. CDR3 region: CASSLQNNEQFF. CDR3 nucleotide sequence: TGCGCCAGCAGCTTACAGAACAATGAGCAGTTCTTC.

This chain connects TRBV27 to TRBJ2-1; D gene uncertain. Trimming removed 2 bases at V and 4 bases at J, with 9 bases between. This CDR3 is built from 14 residues. Germline CDR1 MNHEY, CDR2 SMNVEV (reference sequence). The CDR3 protein is CASSLKVAYNEQFF. For the CDR3, the DNA is TGTGCCAGCAGTTTAAAAGTAGCTTACAATGAGCAGTTCTTC.

This clone was picked up one time. The chain has TRBV4-1 and TRBJ2-7, with unresolved D. CDR3 length: 13 residues. From germline, CDR1 is MGHRA and CDR2 YSYEKL. Trimming pared 1 base from V and 2 bases from J, leaving 6 bases between. CDR3 in DNA: TGCGCCAGCAGCCAAGGACATACCTACGAGCAGTACTTC. Its translation is CASSQGHTYEQYF.

The chain has TRBV19 and TRBJ2-1; TRBD2 agrees at 11 bases. From germline, CDR1 is LNHDA and CDR2 SQIVND (reference sequence). The CDR3 extends over 14 amino acids. V dropped 10 bases and J dropped 9; count of bases not matched to a gene: 11. CDR3 coding DNA: TGTGCCACCACTCCTAGCGGGAGGATGGGTGAGCAGTTCTTC. Its translation: CATTPSGRMGEQFF.

The V call is TRBV7-6, the J call TRBJ2-1; 13 bases align to TRBD2. Per germline, CDR1 SGHVS and CDR2 FNYEAQ. The CDR3 loop spans 16 amino acids. V gave up 5 bases and J gave up 5 bases; unmatched junction bases: 6. As DNA, the CDR3 is TGTGCCAGCAGCGTCCTTGGGACTAGCGGGGACAATGAGCAGTTCTTC. Its protein is CASSVLGTSGDNEQFF.

This chain links TRBV27 with TRBJ1-5; a weak D match, TRBD1 (6 bases). CDR3 length: 13 amino acids. Germline-derived CDR1 and CDR2 are MNHEY and SMNVEV (reference sequence). V lost 4 bases, J lost 4 bases, and 8 bases lay in between. CDR3 residues: CASSYRANQPQHF. The CDR3 DNA reads as TGTGCCAGCAGTTACAGGGCAAATCAGCCCCAGCATTTT.

The gene calls are TRBV2 and TRBJ1-1; possibly TRBD1 for D (6 bases). Per the germline V gene, CDR1 is SNHLY and CDR2 is FYNNEI. The CDR3 is 16 amino acids. V was trimmed by 3 bases and J by 3 bases, leaving 17 bases between them. The CDR3 DNA follows: TGTGCCAGCAGTGACATACAGGGATGGGGATACACTGAAGCTTTCTTT. This sequence encodes CASSDIQGWGYTEAFF.

The V call is TRBV7-2, the J call TRBJ2-1, with 9 bases aligning to TRBD2. The CDR3 is 17 amino acids. After removal of 4 bases from V and 9 bases from J, the junction contained 16 bases not matched to a gene. Germline V gene data show CDR1 as SGHTA and CDR2 as FQGNSA. CDR3 loop: CASSSHLTASGASEQFF. The CDR3 DNA follows: TGTGCCAGCAGCTCACATCTTACTGCTAGCGGGGCATCTGAGCAGTTCTTC.

This chain joins TRBV10-3 and TRBJ1-5; 10 bases align to TRBD1. CDR1 and CDR2 (germline): ENHRY, SYGVKD. V was clipped by 8 bases and J by 3 bases; unmatched bases: 1. This CDR3 contains 13 residues. The CDR3 DNA sequence: TGTGCCATCGGGACAGGGGACAATCAGCCCCAGCATTTT. It translates to CAIGTGDNQPQHF.